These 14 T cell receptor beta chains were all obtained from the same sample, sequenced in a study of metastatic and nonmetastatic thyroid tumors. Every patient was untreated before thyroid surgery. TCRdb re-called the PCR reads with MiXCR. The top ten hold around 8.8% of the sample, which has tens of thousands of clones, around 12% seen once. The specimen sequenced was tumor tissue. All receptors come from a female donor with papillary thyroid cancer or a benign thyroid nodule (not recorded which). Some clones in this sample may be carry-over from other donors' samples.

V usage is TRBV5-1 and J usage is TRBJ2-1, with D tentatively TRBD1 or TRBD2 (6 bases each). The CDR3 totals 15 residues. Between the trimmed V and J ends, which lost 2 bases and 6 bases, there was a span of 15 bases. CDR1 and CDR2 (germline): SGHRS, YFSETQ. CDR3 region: CASSFLPGASNEQFF. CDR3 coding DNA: TGCGCCAGCAGCTTTCTCCCGGGGGCGTCCAATGAGCAGTTCTTC.

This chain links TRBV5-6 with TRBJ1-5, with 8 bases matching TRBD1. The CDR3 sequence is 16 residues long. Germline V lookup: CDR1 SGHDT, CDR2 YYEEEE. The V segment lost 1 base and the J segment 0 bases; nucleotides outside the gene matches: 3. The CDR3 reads CASSLTGGFSNQPQHF. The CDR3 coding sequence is TGTGCCAGCAGCTTGACAGGGGGTTTTAGCAATCAGCCCCAGCATTTT.

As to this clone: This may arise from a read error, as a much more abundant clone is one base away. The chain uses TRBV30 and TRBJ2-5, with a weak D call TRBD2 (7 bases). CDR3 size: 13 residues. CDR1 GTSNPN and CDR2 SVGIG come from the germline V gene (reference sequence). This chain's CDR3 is CAAGRGASENQYF. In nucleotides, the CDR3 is TGTGCCGCTGGCCGGGGGGCAAGCGAGAACCAGTACTTC.

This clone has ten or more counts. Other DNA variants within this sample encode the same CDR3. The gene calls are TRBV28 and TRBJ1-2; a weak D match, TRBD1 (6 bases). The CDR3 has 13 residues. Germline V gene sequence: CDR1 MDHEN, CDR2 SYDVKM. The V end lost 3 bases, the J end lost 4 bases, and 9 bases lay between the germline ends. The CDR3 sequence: CASSFRGLYGYTF. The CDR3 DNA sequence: TGTGCCAGCAGTTTCCGGGGGCTCTATGGCTACACCTTC.

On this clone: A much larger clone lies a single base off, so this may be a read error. The CDR3 DNA reads as TGTGCCAGCAGACATGGGGGACTGTCTGAAGCTTTCTTT. The encoded protein is CASRHGGLSEAFF. This sequence joins TRBV7-9 and TRBJ1-1; possible D gene TRBD1, 5 bases. Trimming pared 6 bases from V and 6 bases from J, leaving 14 bases between. The CDR3 consists of 13 residues. Germline CDR1 reads SEHNR; CDR2 reads FQNEAQ (reference sequence).

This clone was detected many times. CDR3 region: CASSGRVTGELFF. CDR3 sequence (DNA): TGTGCCAGCAGCGGCAGGGTTACCGGGGAGCTGTTTTTT. The gene calls are TRBV7-9 and TRBJ2-2, with D possibly being TRBD1 (5 bases). Germline loops: CDR1 SEHNR, CDR2 FQNEAQ (reference sequence). Trimming removed 5 bases from V and 5 bases from J, with 9 bases in between. The CDR3 sequence is 13 residues long.

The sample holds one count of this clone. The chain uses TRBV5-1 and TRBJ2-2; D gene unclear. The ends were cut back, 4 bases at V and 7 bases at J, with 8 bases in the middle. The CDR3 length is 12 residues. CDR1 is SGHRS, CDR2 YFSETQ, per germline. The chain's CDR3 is CASSPSIGELFF. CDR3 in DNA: TGCGCCAGCAGCCCGTCCATCGGGGAGCTGTTTTTT.

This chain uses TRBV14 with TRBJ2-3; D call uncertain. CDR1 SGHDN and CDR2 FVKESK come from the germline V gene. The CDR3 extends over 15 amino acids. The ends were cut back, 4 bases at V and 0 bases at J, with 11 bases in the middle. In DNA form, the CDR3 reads TGTGCCAGCAGCCCGGACGGGTTGAGCACAGATACGCAGTATTTT. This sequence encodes CASSPDGLSTDTQYF. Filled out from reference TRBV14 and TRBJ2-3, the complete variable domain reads EAGVTQFPSHSVIEKGQTVTLRCDPISGHDNLYWYRRVMGKEIKFLLHFVKESKQDESGMPNNRFLAERTGGTYSTLKVQPAELEDSGVYFCASSPDGLSTDTQYFGPGTRLTVL.

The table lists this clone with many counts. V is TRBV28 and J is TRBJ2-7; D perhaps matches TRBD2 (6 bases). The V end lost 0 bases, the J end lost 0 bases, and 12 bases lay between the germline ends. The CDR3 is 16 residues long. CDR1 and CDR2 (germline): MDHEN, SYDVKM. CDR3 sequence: CASSLWGGPSSYEQYF. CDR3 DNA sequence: TGTGCCAGCAGTTTATGGGGGGGACCTAGCTCCTACGAGCAGTACTTC.

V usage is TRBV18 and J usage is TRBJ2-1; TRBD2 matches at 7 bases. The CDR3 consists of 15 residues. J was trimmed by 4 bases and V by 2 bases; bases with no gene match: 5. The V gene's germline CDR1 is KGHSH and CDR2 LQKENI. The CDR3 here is CASSPTTSQYNEQFF. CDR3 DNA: TGTGCCAGCTCACCAACGACTAGCCAATACAATGAGCAGTTCTTC.

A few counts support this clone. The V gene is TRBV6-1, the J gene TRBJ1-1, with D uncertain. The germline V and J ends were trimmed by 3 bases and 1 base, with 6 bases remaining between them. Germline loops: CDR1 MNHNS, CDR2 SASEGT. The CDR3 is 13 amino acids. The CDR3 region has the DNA TGTGCCAGCAGTGAGGAATCGAACACTGAAGCTTTCTTT. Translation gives CASSEESNTEAFF.

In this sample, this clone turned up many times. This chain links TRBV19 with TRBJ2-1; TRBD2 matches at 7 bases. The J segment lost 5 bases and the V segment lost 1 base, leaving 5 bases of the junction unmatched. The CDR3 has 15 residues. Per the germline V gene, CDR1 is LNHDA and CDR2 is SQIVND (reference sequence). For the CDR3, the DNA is TGTGCCAGTAGTATAGCGGGAGGCCTCCACAATGAGCAGTTCTTC. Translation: CASSIAGGLHNEQFF. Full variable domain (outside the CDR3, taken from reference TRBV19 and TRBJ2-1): DGGITQSPKYLFRKEGQNVTLSCEQNLNHDAMYWYRQDPGQGLRLIYYSQIVNDFQKGDIAEGYSVSREKKESFPLTVTSAQKNPTAFYLCASSIAGGLHNEQFFGPGTRLTVL.

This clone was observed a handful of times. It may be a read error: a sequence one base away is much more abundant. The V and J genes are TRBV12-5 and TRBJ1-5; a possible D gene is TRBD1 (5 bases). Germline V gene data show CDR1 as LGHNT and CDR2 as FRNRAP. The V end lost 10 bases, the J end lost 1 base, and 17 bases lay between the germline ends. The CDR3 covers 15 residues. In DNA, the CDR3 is TGTGCTATTGCCCGAGGGGAGGTAAGCAATCAGCCCCAGCATTTT. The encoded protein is CAIARGEVSNQPQHF.

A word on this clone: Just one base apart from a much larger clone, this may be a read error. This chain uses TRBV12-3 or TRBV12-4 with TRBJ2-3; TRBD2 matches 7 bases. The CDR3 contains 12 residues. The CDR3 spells CAISLAGQTQYF. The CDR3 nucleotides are TGTGCCATCAGTTTAGCGGGTCAAACGCAGTATTTT.